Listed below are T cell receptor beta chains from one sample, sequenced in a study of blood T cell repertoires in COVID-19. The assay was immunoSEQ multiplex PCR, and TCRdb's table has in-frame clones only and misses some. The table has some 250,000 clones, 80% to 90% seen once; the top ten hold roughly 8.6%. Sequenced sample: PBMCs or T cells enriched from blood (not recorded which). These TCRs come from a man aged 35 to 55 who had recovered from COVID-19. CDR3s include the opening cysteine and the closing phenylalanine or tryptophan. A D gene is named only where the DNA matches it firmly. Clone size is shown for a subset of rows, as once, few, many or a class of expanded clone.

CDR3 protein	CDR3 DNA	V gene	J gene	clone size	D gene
CASSLVRQAQELFF	TGTGCCAGCAGTTTAGTGCGACAGGCACAGGAGCTGTTTTTT	TRBV6-5	TRBJ2-2	NA	NA
CASTDSSTDTQYF	TGTGCCAGCACCGACAGCAGCACAGATACGCAGTATTTT	TRBV28	TRBJ2-3	NA	NA
CASSLRTTPGELFF	TGTGCCAGCAGCTTAAGGACTACCCCCGGGGAGCTGTTTTTT	TRBV7-3	TRBJ2-2	NA	NA
CASSLGRGRTYEQYF	TGTGCCAGCAGCTTAGGGCGGGGTCGCACCTACGAGCAGTACTTC	TRBV7-9	TRBJ2-7	NA	NA
CASSPLRDKVHTDTEAFF	TGTGCCAGCTCACCACTCCGGGACAAGGTTCACACGGACACTGAAGCTTTCTTT	TRBV18	TRBJ1-1	NA	NA
CASSLDRGAIAYEQYF	TGTGCCAGCAGCTTGGATCGGGGGGCGATAGCCTACGAGCAGTACTTC	TRBV5-4	TRBJ2-7	NA	NA
CASSGAGDQPQHF	TGTGCCAGCAGCGGGGCAGGGGATCAGCCCCAGCATTTT	TRBV7-2	TRBJ1-5	NA	NA
CASSYSGGPSYEQYF	TGTGCCAGCAGTTACTCAGGGGGCCCTTCCTACGAGCAGTACTTC	TRBV6-6	TRBJ2-7	NA	TRBD1
CASSWDYDNEQFF	TGTGCCAGCAGTTGGGACTACGACAATGAGCAGTTCTTC	TRBV6-5	TRBJ2-1	NA	TRBD2
CATGTGGIADTQYF	TGTGCCACCGGGACAGGGGGTATCGCAGATACGCAGTATTTT	TRBV27	TRBJ2-3	NA	TRBD1
CASSYPRTGRSYEQYF	TGTGCCAGCAGTTACCCACGGACAGGAAGGAGCTACGAGCAGTACTTC	TRBV6-2/TRBV6-3	TRBJ2-7	once	TRBD1
CSVGDRGKDQPQHF	TGCAGCGTTGGCGACAGGGGAAAAGATCAGCCCCAGCATTTT	TRBV29-1	TRBJ1-5	NA	TRBD1
CASGTGLAQPQHF	TGTGCCAGTGGAACAGGGTTAGCTCAGCCCCAGCATTTT	TRBV19	TRBJ1-5	NA	NA
CASSLVVYEQYF	TGTGCCAGCAGCTTAGTCGTCTACGAGCAGTACTTC	TRBV11-3	TRBJ2-7	NA	NA
CASSVPGTTREQYF	TGTGCCAGCAGCGTACCGGGGACTACCCGCGAGCAGTACTTC	TRBV11-3	TRBJ2-7	once	TRBD2
CASSIIEGYTEAFF	TGTGCCAGTAGTATAATTGAGGGATACACTGAAGCTTTCTTT	TRBV19	TRBJ1-1	NA	NA
CASSFEMDSPLHF	TGTGCCAGCAGTTTCGAGATGGATTCACCCCTCCACTTT	TRBV12-3/TRBV12-4	TRBJ1-6	NA	NA
CAIWGGKLTDTQYF	TGTGCCATCTGGGGGGGGAAACTTACAGATACGCAGTATTTT	TRBV10-3	TRBJ2-3	once	TRBD2
CASSLTGGEQPQHF	TGTGCCAGCAGTCTCACAGGGGGCGAGCAGCCCCAGCATTTT	TRBV28	TRBJ1-5	NA	TRBD1
CASSRGSSSYGYTF	TGTGCCAGCAGTCGGGGGTCTTCCTCCTATGGCTACACCTTC	TRBV6-4	TRBJ1-2	NA	NA
CASSLSTGMDRSVSF	TGTGCCAGCAGCTTATCAACGGGGATGGACCGGAGTGTCTCCTTC	TRBV7-8	TRBJ2-7	NA	NA
CASSQYFAGSSGRVFYEQYF	TGCGCCAGCAGTCAATATTTTGCAGGGTCTAGCGGGAGGGTTTTTTACGAGCAGTACTTC	TRBV23-1	TRBJ2-7	NA	TRBD2
CASSPLQGGDTEAFF	TGTGCCAGCTCACCACTCCAGGGTGGGGACACTGAAGCTTTCTTT	TRBV18	TRBJ1-1	NA	NA
CASRLLAGGYEQYF	TGTGCCAGCAGGCTCTTAGCGGGGGGATACGAGCAGTACTTC	TRBV11-2	TRBJ2-7	once	TRBD2
CASSQSQGGIYQPQHF	TGTGCCAGCAGCCAATCTCAGGGGGGAATCTATCAGCCCCAGCATTTT	TRBV16	TRBJ1-5	NA	TRBD1
CASRGAFF	TGTGCCTCCAGGGGGGCTTTCTTT	TRBV21-1	TRBJ1-1	NA	NA
CASSNMGRTGTYEQYF	TGCGCCAGCAGCAACATGGGTAGGACAGGCACCTACGAGCAGTACTTC	TRBV4-1	TRBJ2-7	once	TRBD1
CASSVGGGGGNEQFF	TGTGCCAGCAGCGTAGGGGGAGGAGGAGGAAATGAGCAGTTCTTC	TRBV9	TRBJ2-1	NA	NA
CASSLAEGLARADTQYF	TGTGCCAGCAGCTTGGCCGAGGGACTAGCGAGGGCAGATACGCAGTATTTT	TRBV11-2	TRBJ2-3	NA	TRBD2
CASSPPQGRLYTEAFF	TGTGCCAGCTCACCACCGCAGGGTCGGCTTTACACTGAAGCTTTCTTT	TRBV18	TRBJ1-1	once	NA
CASSSFPRGTSGETQYF	TGTGCCAGCAGCTCATTCCCCCGGGGGACTAGCGGGGAGACCCAGTACTTC	TRBV7-3	TRBJ2-5	many	TRBD2
CASSYSTPADFSYEQYF	TGTGCCAGCAGTTACTCGACTCCTGCGGACTTCTCCTACGAGCAGTACTTC	TRBV6-2/TRBV6-3	TRBJ2-7	NA	NA
CASSRDSTYEQYF	TGTGCCAGCAGTCGGGACAGCACCTACGAGCAGTACTTC	TRBV6-2/TRBV6-3	TRBJ2-7	NA	TRBD1
CASKAGGIAYGYTF	TGTGCCAGCAAGGCTGGGGGGATTGCTTATGGCTACACCTTC	TRBV2	TRBJ1-2	NA	NA
CASSIRGGVAFF	TGTGCCAGTAGTATCCGGGGAGGGGTAGCTTTCTTT	TRBV19	TRBJ1-1	few	NA
CASSFLAGKETQYF	TGTGCCAGCAGCTTCTTGGCGGGGAAAGAGACCCAGTACTTC	TRBV7-9	TRBJ2-5	NA	NA
CATSRSLQGITEAFF	TGTGCCACCAGCAGATCCCTCCAGGGAATCACTGAAGCTTTCTTT	TRBV15	TRBJ1-1	NA	NA
CASSSTGQGMVETQYF	TGTGCCAGCAGTTCAACGGGACAGGGAATGGTGGAGACCCAGTACTTC	TRBV27	TRBJ2-5	NA	TRBD1
CASRSPGTEAFF	TGCGCCAGCAGGTCTCCAGGGACTGAAGCTTTCTTT	TRBV5-1	TRBJ1-1	NA	NA
CASRGAGGPIEQYF	TGTGCCAGCCGCGGGGCGGGAGGGCCCATCGAGCAGTACTTC	TRBV2	TRBJ2-7	NA	TRBD2
CAGEGIYYGYTF	TGTGCCGGGGAGGGGATTTACTATGGCTACACCTTC	TRBV7-9	TRBJ1-2	NA	NA
CASSSISTVNEKLFF	TGTGCCAGCAGCTCAATATCGACAGTTAATGAAAAACTGTTTTTT	TRBV5-6	TRBJ1-4	NA	NA
CASSFDRGNSPLHF	TGTGCCAGCAGCTTCGACAGGGGCAATTCACCCCTCCACTTT	TRBV11-3	TRBJ1-6	NA	TRBD1
CASGYGTGFLYEQYF	TGTGCCAGCGGATACGGGACAGGGTTTCTCTACGAGCAGTACTTC	TRBV11-3	TRBJ2-7	NA	TRBD1
CASSQGILRIEQYF	TGTGCCAGCAGCCAAGGAATTCTGAGAATCGAGCAGTACTTC	TRBV3-1/TRBV3-2	TRBJ2-7	NA	NA
CASSLRQGTTYEQYF	TGTGCCAGCAGCCTCCGACAGGGGACCACCTACGAGCAGTACTTC	TRBV9	TRBJ2-7	NA	TRBD1
CASSTGTGDPTNTGELFF	TGTGCCAGCAGTACGGGGACAGGGGACCCGACGAACACCGGGGAGCTGTTTTTT	TRBV2	TRBJ2-2	NA	TRBD1
CASSLFPGLADTGELFF	TGTGCCAGCAGTTTATTCCCGGGACTAGCGGACACCGGGGAGCTGTTTTTT	TRBV27	TRBJ2-2	NA	TRBD2
CASSDRGWDSQETQYF	TGTGCCAGCAGCGACCGGGGATGGGACAGCCAAGAGACCCAGTACTTC	TRBV9	TRBJ2-5	NA	TRBD1
CASSPVGAYGYTF	TGTGCCAGCAGCCCGGTGGGGGCTTATGGCTACACCTTC	TRBV7-2	TRBJ1-2	few	NA
CASSQPRSSGRSDEQFF	TGTGCCAGCAGCCAACCACGCTCTAGCGGGAGGTCGGATGAGCAGTTCTTC	TRBV7-3	TRBJ2-1	NA	TRBD2
CASSYGRGAMNTEAFF	TGTGCCAGCAGTTACGGCAGGGGCGCTATGAACACTGAAGCTTTCTTT	TRBV6-5	TRBJ1-1	NA	NA
CATRQGAGNQPQHF	TGTGCCACCCGACAGGGGGCTGGCAATCAGCCCCAGCATTTT	TRBV10-3	TRBJ1-5	few	TRBD1
CASSIGQGLQETQYF	TGTGCCAGTAGTATCGGACAGGGACTACAAGAGACCCAGTACTTC	TRBV19	TRBJ2-5	NA	NA
CASRPTEKANYGYTF	TGCGCCAGCAGGCCGACAGAAAAGGCTAACTATGGCTACACCTTC	TRBV23-1	TRBJ1-2	NA	NA
CASSSLAGLSSYNEQFF	TGTGCCAGCAGCTCGCTAGCGGGACTGAGCTCCTACAATGAGCAGTTCTTC	TRBV5-6	TRBJ2-1	NA	TRBD2
CASSLEVAGVPDTQYF	TGTGCCAGCAGCTTAGAGGTAGCGGGAGTCCCAGATACGCAGTATTTT	TRBV7-8	TRBJ2-3	NA	TRBD2
CASSWVAGGLYNEQFF	TGTGCCAGCAGCTGGGTAGCGGGGGGCCTGTACAATGAGCAGTTCTTC	TRBV5-6	TRBJ2-1	NA	TRBD2
CASSKGLVQETQYF	TGTGCCAGCAGTAAGGGACTAGTCCAAGAGACCCAGTACTTC	TRBV6-5	TRBJ2-5	NA	TRBD2
CASSLRPGEPTGFSEKLFF	TGTGCCAGCAGCTTGAGGCCGGGCGAACCGACAGGGTTTAGTGAAAAACTGTTTTTT	TRBV5-6	TRBJ1-4	NA	TRBD1